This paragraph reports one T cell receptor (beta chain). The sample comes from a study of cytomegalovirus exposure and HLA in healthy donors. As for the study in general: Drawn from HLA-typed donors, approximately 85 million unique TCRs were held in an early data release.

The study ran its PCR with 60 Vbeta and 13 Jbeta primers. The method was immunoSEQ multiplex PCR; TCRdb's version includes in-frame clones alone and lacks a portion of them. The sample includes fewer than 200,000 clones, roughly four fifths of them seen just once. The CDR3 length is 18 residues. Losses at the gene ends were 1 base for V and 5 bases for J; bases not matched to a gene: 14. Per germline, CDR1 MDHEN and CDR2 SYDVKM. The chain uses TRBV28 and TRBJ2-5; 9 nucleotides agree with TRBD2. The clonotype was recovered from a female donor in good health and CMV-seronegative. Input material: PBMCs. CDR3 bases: TGTGCCAGCAGTTTATCCCCCCTGGTAGCGGGAGCTTTGGAGACCCAGTACTTC. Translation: CASSLSPLVAGALETQYF. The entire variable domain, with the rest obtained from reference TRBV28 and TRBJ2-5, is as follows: DVKVTQSSRYLVKRTGEKVFLECVQDMDHENMFWYRQDPGLGLRLIYFSYDVKMKEKGDIPEGYSVSREKKERFSLILESASTNQTSMYLCASSLSPLVAGALETQYFGPGTRLLVL.